This record looks at one T cell receptor beta chain sequence and its context. Its specificity is unknown. Data came from immunoSEQ multiplex PCR; TCRdb stores just in-frame clones and leaves some out. The sample includes about 1,500,000 clones, roughly 96% seen only once; the top ten take more than 0.9%. This sample stems from a study of shared clonotypes between healthy human individuals. Looking at the study overall: CD8 memory received one plate per donor, CD8 naive two, CD4 memory three and CD4 naive three. Notes on the study in general: All-four-donor shared clonotypes had higher generation probabilities than non-shared clonotypes did.

Per the germline V gene, CDR1 is SQVTM and CDR2 is ANQGSEA. The junction had 6 bases not matched to a gene; V was cut back by 5 bases and J by 7 bases. The CDR3 runs to 14 residues. V is TRBV29-1 and J is TRBJ2-2; 11 bases agree with TRBD2. The TCR originated in a man younger than 45 in good health. The source material was naive CD4+ T cells sorted from blood. As for subset: CD45RA+ positively selected. The CDR3: CSVKLAGVVGELFF. Here the CDR3 DNA reads TGCAGCGTTAAACTAGCGGGAGTTGTCGGGGAGCTGTTTTTT.